Listed below are T cell receptor beta chains from one sample, sequenced in a study of T cell responses to AZD1222 COVID-19 vaccine. Sequenced by immunoSEQ multiplex PCR; TCRdb stores in-frame clones only, minus some. This repertoire shows some 100,000 clones, 80% to 90% found once; its top ten account for 12%. The sample here was peripheral blood, taken on day 0 of AZD1222 vaccination. The receptors derive from an adult in good health. Both conserved end residues are part of each CDR3. The D gene is left open where the match is weak. Only part of the rows carry a size: once, few, many, or a class if the clone is expanded.

clone_size j_call v_call d_call cdr3_nt cdr3_aa
. TRBJ2-3 TRBV30 TRBD2 TGTGCCTGGAGTAAAAGGACTAGCGGGAGGAAGAGCACAGATACGCAGTATTTT CAWSKRTSGRKSTDTQYF
. TRBJ2-5 TRBV6-1 TRBD2 TGTGCCAGCAGTGAAGATGGTAGCGGGACAAAAGAGACCCAGTACTTC CASSEDGSGTKETQYF
. TRBJ1-3 TRBV4-1 TRBD1 TGCGCCAGCAGCCAAGGAGACAGGGGAGCGAGGTTATTGGGATCTGGAAACACCATATATTTT CASSQGDRGARLLGSGNTIYF
. TRBJ2-1 TRBV11-2 TRBD1 TGTGCCAGCAAGAGGCAGGGGGCTCGGAATGAGCAGTTCTTC CASKRQGARNEQFF
. TRBJ2-7 TRBV29-1 TRBD1 TGCAGCGTTAAGGGGCGGGACAGGGGGGTGTACGAGCAGTACTTC CSVKGRDRGVYEQYF
. TRBJ2-1 TRBV28 . TGTGCCAGCAGTTCCCCCCACTTGTACAATGAGCAGTTCTTC CASSSPHLYNEQFF
. TRBJ1-5 TRBV6-6 . TGTGCCAGCAGTTACTCGACAGGCAACAATCAGCCCCAGCATTTT CASSYSTGNNQPQHF
. TRBJ2-1 TRBV7-9 . TGTGCCAGCAGCTTATCCGTGGTTGGCGTCCGCAATGAGCAGTTCTTC CASSLSVVGVRNEQFF
few TRBJ1-4 TRBV27 TRBD1 TGTGCCAGCAGTAGTCTAGGACAGGGGGTTGAAAAACTGTTTTTT CASSSLGQGVEKLFF
. TRBJ1-2 TRBV5-4 . TGTGCCAGCAGCCTACCTGGGGGTGATGGCTACACCTTC CASSLPGGDGYTF
. TRBJ2-7 TRBV19 TRBD2 TGTGCCAGTAGATCCGGGACTAGCGGGAGTTACGAGCAGTACTTC CASRSGTSGSYEQYF
. TRBJ1-2 TRBV23-1 . TGCGCCAGCAGTCGCAAGACAGGTCCTTACTATGGCTACACCTTC CASSRKTGPYYGYTF
. TRBJ2-1 TRBV10-3 . TGTGCCATCAGTGAGTTAGATGAGCAGTTCTTC CAISELDEQFF
few TRBJ2-7 TRBV4-3 . TGCGCCAGCAGCCAAGATTTTGGGGGCCAATACGAGCAGTACTTC CASSQDFGGQYEQYF
. TRBJ2-7 TRBV18 . TGTGCCAGCTCAGGGACACAGTACGAGCAGTACTTC CASSGTQYEQYF
. TRBJ2-3 TRBV10-3 . TGTGCCATCGGGGCGGCAGGTCCCCGCACAGATACGCAGTATTTT CAIGAAGPRTDTQYF
few TRBJ1-4 TRBV7-6 TRBD1 TGTGCCAGCAGCAACGGGGACAGGACTAATGAAAAACTGTTTTTT CASSNGDRTNEKLFF
. TRBJ1-3 TRBV9 . TGTGCCAGCAGCTCCCTGGACGGTTATGGAAACACCATATATTTT CASSSLDGYGNTIYF
. TRBJ2-1 TRBV28 . TGTGCCAGCAGTTTATTATTAGCTTACAATGAGCAGTTCTTC CASSLLLAYNEQFF
. TRBJ2-1 TRBV3-1/TRBV3-2 . TGTGCCAGCAGCCAAGCAGGACTAAAGTATAATGAGCAGTTCTTC CASSQAGLKYNEQFF
. TRBJ1-2 TRBV7-9 . TGTGCCAGCAGCTTAGTGGGAGGGGATGGCTACACCTTC CASSLVGGDGYTF
. TRBJ2-3 TRBV7-2 TRBD2 TGTGCCAGCAGCCCAGCGGGGGGGCTGGGCACAGATACGCAGTATTTT CASSPAGGLGTDTQYF
once TRBJ1-2 TRBV7-2 TRBD1 TGTGCCAGCAGCTTAGAGATGGACAGGGGGATCTATGGCTACACCTTC CASSLEMDRGIYGYTF
few TRBJ2-2 TRBV27 . TGTGCCAGCAGTACTAACACCGGGGAGCTGTTTTTT CASSTNTGELFF
. TRBJ1-1 TRBV14 . TGTGCCAGCAGCCAAGAATGGACACAGAGGGTAGCTTTCTTT CASSQEWTQRVAFF
once TRBJ1-6 TRBV7-2 TRBD1 TGTGCCAGCAGGCCTGGGACAGGGTTGAATTCACCCCTCCACTTT CASRPGTGLNSPLHF
. TRBJ2-7 TRBV30 . TGTGCCTGGGACTCTGGAGGTAATAGCGAGCAGTACTTC CAWDSGGNSEQYF
. TRBJ1-4 TRBV28 . TGTGCCAGCAGAGTGGGGACGCAACTGTTTTTT CASRVGTQLFF
. TRBJ1-1 TRBV12-3/TRBV12-4 . TGTGCCAGCAGGAGGAACACTGAAGCTTTCTTT CASRRNTEAFF
. TRBJ2-3 TRBV5-4 . TGTGCCAGCAGCTTGTCATGGGGCGATACGCAGTATTTT CASSLSWGDTQYF
. TRBJ2-5 TRBV9 TRBD1 TGTGCCAGCAGCGTGGACCCAGACAGGGCGAAGACCCAGTACTTC CASSVDPDRAKTQYF
. TRBJ1-6 TRBV2 . TGTGCCAGCAGTGAAAACGGTTTCTATAATTCACCCCTCCACTTT CASSENGFYNSPLHF
. TRBJ1-3 TRBV2 . TGTGCCAGCTCGGCGGGGACAACCTCTGGAAACACCATATATTTT CASSAGTTSGNTIYF
. TRBJ1-4 TRBV6-5 TRBD1 TGTGCCAGCAGTTACTCAAATACAGGGGGCCAGGAAAAACTGTTTTTT CASSYSNTGGQEKLFF
. TRBJ2-7 TRBV6-5 . TGTGCCAGCATGCGAGGGTACGAGCAGTACTTC CASMRGYEQYF
few TRBJ2-7 TRBV4-2 . TGTGCCAGCAGCCGAGATTCCGGGACTGTCTCCTACGAGCAGTACTTC CASSRDSGTVSYEQYF
. TRBJ2-4 TRBV6-5 . TGTGCCAGCATTAGGGACCCGAGCGGGAACATTCAGTACTTC CASIRDPSGNIQYF
medium-sized TRBJ2-1 TRBV7-5 . TGTGCCAGAAGCTTAGGTTGGGACAGGGCAAATGAGCAGTTCTTC CARSLGWDRANEQFF
. TRBJ2-7 TRBV5-4 TRBD1 TGTGCCAGCAGCACGGGACAGGTCCCCTACGAGCAGTACTTC CASSTGQVPYEQYF
. TRBJ2-7 TRBV10-3 . TGTGCCATCAGTGTCTTGGGTGTCTCCTACGAGCAGTACTTC CAISVLGVSYEQYF
. TRBJ1-5 TRBV20-1 TRBD1 TGCAGTGCTAGTAGGGGGACAGGGACCAGGTTTAGCAATCAGCCCCAGCATTTT CSASRGTGTRFSNQPQHF
. TRBJ2-2 TRBV5-1 . TGCGCCAGCAGACCCGGGACATCCGCGAACACCGGGGAGCTGTTTTTT CASRPGTSANTGELFF
. TRBJ2-2 TRBV7-2 . TGTGCCAGCAGCCAGGACGGGAGGAACACCGGGGAGCTGTTTTTT CASSQDGRNTGELFF
. TRBJ1-2 TRBV29-1 . TGCAGCGTTGAAAAGGGACCCTATGGCTACACCTTC CSVEKGPYGYTF
. TRBJ1-2 TRBV7-2 . TGTGCCAGCAGCCCAGGACCCTATGGCTACACCTTC CASSPGPYGYTF
. TRBJ2-3 TRBV5-5 . TGTGCCAGCAGAAGACCCGGCACAGATACGCAGTATTTT CASRRPGTDTQYF
once TRBJ2-2 TRBV12-3/TRBV12-4 . TGTGCCAGCAGTTTGGGGCGGATAGGGGAGCTGTTTTTT CASSLGRIGELFF
. TRBJ2-1 TRBV19 . TGTGCCAGTAGTGAACAGGATTACAATGAGCAGTTCTTC CASSEQDYNEQFF
. TRBJ2-1 TRBV6-6 . TGTGCCAGCAGCTGGGGTTACAATGAGCAGTTCTTC CASSWGYNEQFF
. TRBJ2-1 TRBV5-1 . TGCGCCAGCAGCTTGGCCGACGTAGCGCGGGAGCAGTTCTTC CASSLADVAREQFF
once TRBJ1-4 TRBV2 . TGTGCCAGCAGCGAAACAGGGACCAGCGAAAAACTGTTTTTT CASSETGTSEKLFF
. TRBJ2-5 TRBV7-2 TRBD1 TGTGCCAGCAGCGGGAGACAGGGCCCGGGAGAGACCCAGTACTTC CASSGRQGPGETQYF
few TRBJ1-1 TRBV7-2 . TGTGCCAGCAGCAGCGATACGATAGGACAGAGCCGGGGAGCTTTCTTT CASSSDTIGQSRGAFF